This T cell receptor beta chain was captured by sequencing in a study of T cells after yellow fever vaccination. Study-wide points: Sorted repertoires could include abundant contaminating clonotypes from bulk cells.

In germline, CDR1 is SEHNR, CDR2 FQNEAQ (reference sequence). V lost 7 bases, J lost 2 bases, and 22 bases lay in between. The CDR3 sequence is 17 residues long. TCRdb reanalysed the 5' RACE reads using MiXCR and keeps one entry per CDR3 protein. This repertoire shows 45,000 to 60,000 distinct CDR3 sequences, less than 8.5% found once; its top ten account for about 24%. This receptor was obtained from a man aged 18 to 35 who received the YFV17D yellow fever vaccine. The V call is TRBV7-9, the J call TRBJ2-3, with no clear D. Sequenced material: CD8+ T cells not binding an NS4B(214-222) dextramer, sorted from PBMCs, taken 45 days after the first yellow fever vaccination. CDR3 DNA: TGTGCCAGCATCCCAATCATATTGCAGCTTTTCACAGATACGCAGTATTTT. Translation: CASIPIILQLFTDTQYF. Based on the CDR3 plus reference TRBV7-9 and TRBJ2-3, the full variable domain is DTGVSQNPRHKITKRGQNVTFRCDPISEHNRLYWYRQTLGQGPEFLTYFQNEAQLEKSRLLSDRFSAERPKGSFSTLEIQRTEQGDSAMYLCASIPIILQLFTDTQYFGPGTRLTVL.